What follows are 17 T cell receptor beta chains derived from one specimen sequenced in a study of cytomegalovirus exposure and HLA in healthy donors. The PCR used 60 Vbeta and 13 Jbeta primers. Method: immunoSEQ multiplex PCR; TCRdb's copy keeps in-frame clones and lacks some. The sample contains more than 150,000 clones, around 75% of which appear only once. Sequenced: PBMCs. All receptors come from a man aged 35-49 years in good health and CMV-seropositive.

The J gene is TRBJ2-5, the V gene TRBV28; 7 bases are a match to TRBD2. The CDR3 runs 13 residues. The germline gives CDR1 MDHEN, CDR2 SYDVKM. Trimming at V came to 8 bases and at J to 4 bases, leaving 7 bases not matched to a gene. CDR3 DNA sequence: TGTGCCAGCCGTACGTGGGGGGGAGAGACCCAGTACTTC. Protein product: CASRTWGGETQYF.

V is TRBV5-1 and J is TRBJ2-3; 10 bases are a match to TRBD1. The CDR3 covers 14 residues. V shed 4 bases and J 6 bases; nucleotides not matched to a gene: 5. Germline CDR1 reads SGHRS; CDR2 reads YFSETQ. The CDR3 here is CASSPGTGDDTQYF. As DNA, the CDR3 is TGCGCCAGCAGCCCTGGGACAGGGGACGATACGCAGTATTTT.

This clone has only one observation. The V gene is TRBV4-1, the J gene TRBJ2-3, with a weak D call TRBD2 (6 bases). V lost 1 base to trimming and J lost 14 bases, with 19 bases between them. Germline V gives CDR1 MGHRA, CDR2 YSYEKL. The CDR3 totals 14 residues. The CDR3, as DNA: TGCGCCAGCAGCCAAGGGGACGGAGGGATCTACATGTATTTT. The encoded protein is CASSQGDGGIYMYF.

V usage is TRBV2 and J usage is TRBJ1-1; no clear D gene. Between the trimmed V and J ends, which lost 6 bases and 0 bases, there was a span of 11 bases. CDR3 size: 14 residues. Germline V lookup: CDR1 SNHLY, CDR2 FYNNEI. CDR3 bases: TGTGCCAGCAGCGAACTTTATATGAACACTGAAGCTTTCTTT. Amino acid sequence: CASSELYMNTEAFF.

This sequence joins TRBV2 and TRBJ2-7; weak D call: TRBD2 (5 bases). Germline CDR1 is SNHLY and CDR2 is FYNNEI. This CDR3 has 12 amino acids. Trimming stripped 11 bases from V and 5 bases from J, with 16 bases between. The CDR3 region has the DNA TGTGCCTGCCGGGATCTTAGCCACGAGCAGTACTTC. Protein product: CACRDLSHEQYF. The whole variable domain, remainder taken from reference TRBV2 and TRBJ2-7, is EPEVTQTPSHQVTQMGQEVILRCVPISNHLYFYWYRQILGQKVEFLVSFYNNEISEKSEIFDDQFSVERPDGSNFTLKIRSTKLEDSAMYFCACRDLSHEQYFGPGTRLTVT.

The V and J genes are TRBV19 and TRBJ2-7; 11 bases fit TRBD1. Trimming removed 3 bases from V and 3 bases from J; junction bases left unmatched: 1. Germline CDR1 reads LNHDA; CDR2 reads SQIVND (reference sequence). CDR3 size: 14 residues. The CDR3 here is CASSMGTGGYEQYF. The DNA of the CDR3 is TGTGCCAGTAGTATGGGGACAGGGGGCTACGAGCAGTACTTC.

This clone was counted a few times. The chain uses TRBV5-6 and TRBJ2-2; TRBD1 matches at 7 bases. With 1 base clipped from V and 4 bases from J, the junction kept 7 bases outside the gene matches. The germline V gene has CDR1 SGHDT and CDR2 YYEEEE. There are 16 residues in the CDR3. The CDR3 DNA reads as TGTGCCAGCAGCTTGTTTTCGGGACAGAGCACCGGGGAGCTGTTTTTT. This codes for CASSLFSGQSTGELFF.

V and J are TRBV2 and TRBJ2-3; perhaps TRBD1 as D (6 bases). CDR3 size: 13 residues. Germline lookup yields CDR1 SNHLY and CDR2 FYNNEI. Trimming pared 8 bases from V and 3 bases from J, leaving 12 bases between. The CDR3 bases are TGTGCCAGCCGGGACATTTTGACAGATACGCAGTATTTT. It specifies CASRDILTDTQYF.

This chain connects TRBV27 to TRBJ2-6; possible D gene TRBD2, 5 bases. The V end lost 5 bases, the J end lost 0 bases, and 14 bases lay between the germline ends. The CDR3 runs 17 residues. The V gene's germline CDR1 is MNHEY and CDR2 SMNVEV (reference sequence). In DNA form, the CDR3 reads TGTGCCAGCAGTAAGGGCAGCGGAAGCTCTGGGGCCAACGTCCTGACTTTC. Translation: CASSKGSGSSGANVLTF.

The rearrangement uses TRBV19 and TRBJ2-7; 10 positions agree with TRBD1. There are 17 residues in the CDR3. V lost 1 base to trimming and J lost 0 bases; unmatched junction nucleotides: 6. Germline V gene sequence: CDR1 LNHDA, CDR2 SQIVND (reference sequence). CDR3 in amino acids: CASSIGDRGLSSYEQYF. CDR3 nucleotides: TGTGCCAGTAGTATAGGGGACAGGGGTCTCTCCTCCTACGAGCAGTACTTC. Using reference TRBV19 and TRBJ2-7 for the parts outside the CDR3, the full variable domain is DGGITQSPKYLFRKEGQNVTLSCEQNLNHDAMYWYRQDPGQGLRLIYYSQIVNDFQKGDIAEGYSVSREKKESFPLTVTSAQKNPTAFYLCASSIGDRGLSSYEQYFGPGTRLTVT.

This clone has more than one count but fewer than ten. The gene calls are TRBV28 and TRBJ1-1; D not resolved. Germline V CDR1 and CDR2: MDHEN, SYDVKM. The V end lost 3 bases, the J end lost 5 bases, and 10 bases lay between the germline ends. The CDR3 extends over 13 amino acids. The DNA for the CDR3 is TGTGCCAGCAGTTTGATCCAGGTAACTGAAGCTTTCTTT. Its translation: CASSLIQVTEAFF.

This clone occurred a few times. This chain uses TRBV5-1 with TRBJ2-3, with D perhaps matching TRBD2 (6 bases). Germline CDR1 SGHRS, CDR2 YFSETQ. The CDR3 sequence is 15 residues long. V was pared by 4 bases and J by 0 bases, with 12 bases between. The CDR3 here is CASSNPGLSTDTQYF. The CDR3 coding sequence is TGCGCCAGCAGCAATCCGGGACTCAGCACAGATACGCAGTATTTT.

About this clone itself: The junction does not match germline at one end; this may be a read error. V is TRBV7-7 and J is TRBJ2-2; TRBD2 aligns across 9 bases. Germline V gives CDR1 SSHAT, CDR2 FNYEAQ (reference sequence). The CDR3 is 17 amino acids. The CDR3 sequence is CASSLAAGGPRTGELFF. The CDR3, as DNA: TGTGCTAGCAGCTTAGCGGCGGGGGGGCCGAGGACCGGGGAGCTGTTTTTT.

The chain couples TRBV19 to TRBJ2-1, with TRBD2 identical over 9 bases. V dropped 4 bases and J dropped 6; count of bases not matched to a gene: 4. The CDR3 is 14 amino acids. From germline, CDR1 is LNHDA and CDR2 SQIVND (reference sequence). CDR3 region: CASSSGGALNEQFF. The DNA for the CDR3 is TGTGCCAGTAGTAGCGGGGGGGCCCTCAATGAGCAGTTCTTC.

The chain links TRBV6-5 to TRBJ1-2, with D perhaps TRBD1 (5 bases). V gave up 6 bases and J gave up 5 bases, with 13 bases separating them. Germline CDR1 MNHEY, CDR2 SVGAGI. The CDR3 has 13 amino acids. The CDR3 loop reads CASSHDRAYGYTF. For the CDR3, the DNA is TGTGCCAGCAGCCACGACAGAGCTTATGGCTACACCTTC.

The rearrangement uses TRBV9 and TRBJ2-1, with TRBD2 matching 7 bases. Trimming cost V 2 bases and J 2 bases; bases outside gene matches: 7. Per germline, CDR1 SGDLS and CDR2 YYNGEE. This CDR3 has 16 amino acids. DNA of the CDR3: TGTGCCAGCAGCGTCGGGGGAGGGGTGCCCTACAATGAGCAGTTCTTC. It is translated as CASSVGGGVPYNEQFF.

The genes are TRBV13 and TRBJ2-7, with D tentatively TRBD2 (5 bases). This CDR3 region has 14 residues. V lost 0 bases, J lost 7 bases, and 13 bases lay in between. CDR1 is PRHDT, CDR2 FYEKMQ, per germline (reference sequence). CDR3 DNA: TGTGCCAGCAGCTTAGGTTCCGGCCCGGGGGAGCAGTACTTC. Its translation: CASSLGSGPGEQYF.